This record covers a single T cell receptor beta chain. The sample comes from a study of blood T cell repertoires in COVID-19. This CDR3 region has 14 residues. Trimming at V came to 10 bases and at J to 5 bases, leaving 8 bases not matched to a gene. Germline V CDR1 and CDR2: MNHEY, SVGAGI. Per the study methods: From reference gene primer amplification, estimates of nucleated cell counts were derived. Here immunoSEQ multiplex PCR was the method, and the copy in TCRdb shows in-frame clones only, minus some. From that table come the V and J calls and clone size; the DNA was used to work out D and trimming. The sample consists of tens of thousands of clones, over 75% of them appearing once.

Input material: peripheral blood. This clonotype originated in a woman between 65 and 79 years old with acute or convalescent COVID-19. V and J are TRBV6-5 and TRBJ2-1; 10 nucleotides agree with TRBD2. The CDR3 nucleotides are TGTGCCACCAGAGGACTAGCGGCTAACAATGAGCAGTTCTTC. Residues: CATRGLAANNEQFF.